This passage covers 18 T cell receptor beta chains from one sample sequenced in a study of identical twins. TCRdb analysed the 5' RACE reads with MiXCR anew, one entry per CDR3 protein. This repertoire shows some 1,700,000 distinct CDR3 sequences, about 32% found once; its top ten account for about 0.27%. Sequenced sample: cord blood. These receptors all come from a newborn girl in good health.

This chain connects TRBV10-3 to TRBJ2-1; 10 nucleotides align to TRBD2. Germline CDR1 is ENHRY and CDR2 is SYGVKD. The CDR3 length is 16 residues. J lost 1 base, V lost 3 bases, and 3 bases had no gene match. The DNA of the CDR3 is TGTGCCATCAGTGACACTAGCGGGATGTCCTACAATGAGCAGTTCTTC. It yields the protein CAISDTSGMSYNEQFF.

This clonotype showed up many times. The chain recombines TRBV5-6 with TRBJ2-5; 7 bases align to TRBD1. This CDR3 is 15 amino acids long. The V and J ends lost 4 bases and 2 bases, in that order; junction bases with no gene match: 8. The V gene's germline CDR1 is SGHDT and CDR2 YYEEEE. The CDR3 bases are TGTGCCAGCAGCGTCGGGACAGTTACTCAAGAGACCCAGTACTTC. Translating gives CASSVGTVTQETQYF.

Ten or more counts support this clonotype. This chain links TRBV3-1 with TRBJ1-5; 7 bases are shared with TRBD1. Germline V gene lookup returns CDR1 LGHDT and CDR2 YNNKEL (reference sequence). CDR3 size: 13 residues. V shed 4 bases and J 6 bases; nucleotides not matched to a gene: 3. CDR3 protein: CASSRQGGQPQHF. DNA for the CDR3: TGTGCCAGCAGCCGGCAGGGGGGTCAGCCCCAGCATTTT.

The chain recombines TRBV7-8 with TRBJ2-7; a weak D match, TRBD1 (6 bases). The CDR3 sequence is 15 residues long. The V end was cut by 1 base, the J end by 7 bases, with 17 bases between. The germline CDR1 and CDR2 sequences are SGHVS and FQNEAQ. CDR3 region: CASSLDRETYNEQYF. CDR3 DNA sequence: TGTGCCAGCAGCTTAGACAGGGAAACCTACAATGAGCAGTACTTC.

The sample holds many counts of this clonotype. The CDR3 reads CASSFVREGQPQHF. The CDR3 nucleotides read TGTGCCAGCAGTTTTGTCAGGGAAGGTCAGCCCCAGCATTTT. The chain combines TRBV12-3 or TRBV12-4 with TRBJ1-5; perhaps TRBD1 as D (5 bases). This CDR3 contains 14 residues. V gave up 3 bases and J gave up 6 bases, with 12 bases separating them.

The J gene is TRBJ2-3, the V gene TRBV5-1; weak D call: TRBD2 (6 bases). CDR3 length: 14 amino acids. The germline V and J ends were trimmed by 9 bases and 2 bases, with 16 bases remaining between them. Per germline, CDR1 SGHRS and CDR2 YFSETQ. The CDR3 spells CAIPRDSYTDTQYF. In DNA, the CDR3 is TGCGCCATCCCACGGGACTCCTACACAGATACGCAGTATTTT.

This clonotype was seen a few times. V gene TRBV20-1 combines with J gene TRBJ2-1; 7 bases are a match to TRBD2. This CDR3 is 16 amino acids long. V shed 5 bases and J 0 bases; nucleotides not matched to a gene: 10. CDR1 is DFQATT, CDR2 SNEGSKA, per germline (reference sequence). Here the CDR3 reads CSALRLAETSYNEQFF. In nucleotides, the CDR3 is TGCAGTGCTTTAAGGCTAGCGGAGACCTCCTACAATGAGCAGTTCTTC.

The chain recombines TRBV4-1 with TRBJ2-5; D unresolved. V was cut by 1 base and J by 11 bases, with 26 bases left in between. The CDR3 consists of 17 residues. CDR1 is MGHRA, CDR2 YSYEKL, per germline. In DNA, the CDR3 is TGCGCCAGCAGCCAAGTAATGATAGGGTTGGCCCACAATGAGCAGTACTTC. This gives the protein CASSQVMIGLAHNEQYF.

The chain combines TRBV20-1 with TRBJ2-7; 7 nucleotides line up with TRBD1. The CDR3 runs to 15 residues. The V segment lost 0 bases and the J segment 5 bases; nucleotides outside the gene matches: 10. Germline V gene sequence: CDR1 DFQATT, CDR2 SNEGSKA (reference sequence). CDR3 nucleotides: TGCAGTGCTAGAGATCGTAGAGGGGGCAACGACGAGCAGTACTTC. Encoded protein: CSARDRRGGNDEQYF.

This clonotype was seen a single time. This likely reflects a read error, since a far larger clone is one base away. This chain connects TRBV27 to TRBJ2-7, with 7 bases fitting TRBD1. CDR1 MNHEY and CDR2 SMNVEV come from the germline V gene (reference sequence). This CDR3 region has 14 residues. The CDR3 DNA reads as TGTGCCAGCAGTTTACGGGACAGCTCCCACGAGCAGTACTTC. It encodes CASSLRDSSHEQYF.

This clonotype appeared once. This may be a read error: a much more frequent sequence differs by one nucleotide. The chain is built from TRBV29-1 and TRBJ2-1; 7 bases align to TRBD2. Trimming removed 6 bases from V and 12 bases from J; junction bases left unmatched: 14. Germline lookup yields CDR1 SQVTM and CDR2 ANQGSEA. The CDR3 loop spans 13 amino acids. As DNA, the CDR3 is TGCAGCGTAAAGGCTGGCGGGAGTGGAGGGCAGTTCTTC. Translation gives CSVKAGGSGGQFF.

The rearrangement joins TRBV3-1 to TRBJ2-7, with no clear D. CDR3 size: 13 residues. V was trimmed by 2 bases and J by 2 bases, leaving 7 bases between them. CDR1 and CDR2 from the germline V gene are LGHDT and YNNKEL (reference sequence). This CDR3 reads CASSQTFPYEQYF. CDR3 nucleotides: TGTGCCAGCAGCCAAACCTTCCCCTACGAGCAGTACTTC.

This clonotype appeared a few times. V is TRBV11-1 and J is TRBJ2-2; D unresolved. Germline assignment: CDR1 SGHAT and CDR2 FQDESV (reference sequence). The length of the CDR3 is 14 residues. Trimming removed 5 bases at V and 2 bases at J, with 9 bases between. The CDR3: CASSPPANTGELFF. The DNA for the CDR3 is TGTGCCAGCAGCCCACCCGCTAACACCGGGGAGCTGTTTTTT. The variable domain in full, with the rest retrieved from reference TRBV11-1 and TRBJ2-2, is EAEVAQSPRYKITEKSQAVAFWCDPISGHATLYWYRQILGQGPELLVQFQDESVVDDSQLPKDRFSAERLKGVDSTLKIQPAELGDSAMYLCASSPPANTGELFFGEGSRLTVL.

Notes on this clonotype: At one of its ends the junction is not consistent with the germline gene, which may arise from a read error. The chain is built from TRBV24-1 and TRBJ1-5; the D gene is possibly TRBD1 (6 bases). CDR3 length: 16 residues. CDR1 is KGHDR and CDR2 is SFDVKD in the germline V gene. The CDR3, as DNA: TGTGCCACCATTGATCCGGACAGTAATAGCAATCAGCCCCAGCATTTT. It codes for CATIDPDSNSNQPQHF.

This clonotype was seen more than once but under ten times. This chain connects TRBV4-2 to TRBJ1-1, with 10 positions matching TRBD1. The CDR3 length is 17 residues. The germline V gene has CDR1 LGHNA and CDR2 YNFKEQ. Trimming removed 0 bases from V and 0 bases from J; junction bases left unmatched: 4. DNA of the CDR3: TGTGCCAGCAGCCAAGATCGAGGGACAGGGGTGAACACTGAAGCTTTCTTT. It is translated as CASSQDRGTGVNTEAFF.

At least ten counts were recorded for this clonotype. Written as DNA, the CDR3 is TGCAGCGTTGAAGATCTAACTAGCGGGAGCTCCTACGAGCAGTACTTC. Protein product: CSVEDLTSGSSYEQYF. The chain employs TRBV29-1 and TRBJ2-7; 11 bases line up with TRBD2. Germline CDR1 SQVTM, CDR2 ANQGSEA. The CDR3 is 16 amino acids. The trim removed 0 bases at V and 0 bases at J, leaving 4 bases unmatched.

The chain carries TRBV28 and TRBJ1-1; possible D gene TRBD1, 5 bases. V was shortened by 5 bases and J by 8 bases, with 15 bases between the two germline ends. This CDR3 region has 13 residues. Germline assignment: CDR1 MDHEN and CDR2 SYDVKM. In DNA, the CDR3 is TGTGCCAGCAGTCCTAGGACGGCAGGGGAAGCTTTCTTT. Translation: CASSPRTAGEAFF.

The V gene is TRBV20-1, the J gene TRBJ2-3; 9 nucleotides line up with TRBD2. J lost 5 bases, V lost 3 bases, and 9 bases had no gene match. Germline V lookup: CDR1 DFQATT, CDR2 SNEGSKA (reference sequence). CDR3 length equals 15 residues. The CDR3 nucleotides are TGCAGTGCTAGTTTTCGGAGCGGGGGGATAGATACGCAGTATTTT. Translation gives CSASFRSGGIDTQYF.